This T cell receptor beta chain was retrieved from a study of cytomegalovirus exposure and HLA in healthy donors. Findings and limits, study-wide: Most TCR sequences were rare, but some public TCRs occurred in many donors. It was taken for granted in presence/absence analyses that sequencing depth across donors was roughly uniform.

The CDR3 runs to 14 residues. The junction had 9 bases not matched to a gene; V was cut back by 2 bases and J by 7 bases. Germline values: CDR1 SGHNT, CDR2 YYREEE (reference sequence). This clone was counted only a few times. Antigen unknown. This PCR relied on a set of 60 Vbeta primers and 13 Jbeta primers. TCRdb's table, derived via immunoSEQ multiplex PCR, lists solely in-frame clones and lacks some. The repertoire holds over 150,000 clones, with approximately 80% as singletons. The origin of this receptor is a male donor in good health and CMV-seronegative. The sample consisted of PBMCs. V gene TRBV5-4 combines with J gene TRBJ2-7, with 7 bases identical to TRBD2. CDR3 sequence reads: CASSLGAGVGEQYF. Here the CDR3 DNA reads TGTGCCAGCAGCTTAGGTGCGGGAGTTGGGGAGCAGTACTTC.